This T cell receptor beta chain was sequenced for a study of CD8 T cells in ankylosing spondylitis. Study conclusions and caveats: Disease-linked clones bore a CD8+ phenotype and were relatively rare in peripheral blood. Disease-linked clones reportedly showed significant enrichment in matched ankylosing spondylitis synovial fluid.

About this clonotype: No antigen is known for it.

The junction had 8 bases not matched to a gene; V was cut back by 5 bases and J by 1 base. CDR3 size: 18 residues. Germline CDR1 and CDR2: MNHEY and SMNVEV (reference sequence). Quantitative 5'-RACE with molecular barcodes generated TCR beta libraries. MiXCR, applied by TCRdb to the 5' RACE reads, yields one record per CDR3 protein. Here the sample spans hundreds of thousands of distinct CDR3 sequences, 20% being singletons. The receptor comes from a male donor with ankylosing spondylitis or in good health (not recorded which). The chain is built from TRBV27 and TRBJ2-2; TRBD2 matches 12 bases. The sample was blood, either unsorted or a sorted T cell fraction (not recorded which). This CDR3 reads CASSRTSGVRGNTGELFF. As DNA, the CDR3 is TGTGCCAGCAGTCGGACTAGCGGGGTTAGGGGGAACACCGGGGAGCTGTTTTTT.